One sample yielded the 20 T cell receptor beta chains listed below, sequenced in a study of beta chain features in type 1 diabetes. TCRB transcripts that were expressed got sequenced, as all of the isolated RNA had been reverse transcribed. The protocol was immunoSEQ multiplex PCR, while the TCRdb copy is restricted to in-frame clones and leaves out a portion. The sample yields hundreds of thousands of clones, roughly a sixth seen once. Sequencing was done on a sample of naive CD4+ T cells from blood. Receptor source: a man aged 18 to 30 in good health.

This sequence joins TRBV30 and TRBJ1-2, with 10 bases aligning to TRBD1. The CDR3 runs 13 residues. With 4 bases clipped from V and 4 bases from J, the junction kept 3 bases outside the gene matches. Looked up from germline, CDR1 is GTSNPN and CDR2 is SVGIG (reference sequence). The DNA of the CDR3 is TGTGCCTGGATGGGGACAGGGGTCTATGGCTACACCTTC. This encodes CAWMGTGVYGYTF. Filled out from reference TRBV30 and TRBJ1-2, the complete variable domain reads SQTIHQWPATLVQPVGSPLSLECTVEGTSNPNLYWYRQAAGRGLQLLFYSVGIGQISSEVPQNLSASRPQDRQFILSSKKLLLSDSGFYLCAWMGTGVYGYTFGSGTRLTVV.

J is TRBJ2-7 and V is TRBV15; TRBD1 aligns across 7 bases. Germline CDR1 and CDR2: LNHNV and YYDKDF (reference sequence). This CDR3 is built from 16 residues. With 1 base clipped from V and 2 bases from J, the junction kept 8 bases outside the gene matches. The CDR3 DNA is TGTGCCACCAGCAGAGGGACAGGTCTGGGAACCTACGAGCAGTACTTC. Translated, it gives CATSRGTGLGTYEQYF.

This clone has only a few counts. The J gene is TRBJ2-3, the V gene TRBV7-9; 10 bases are shared with TRBD1. This CDR3 spans 16 amino acids. Per germline, CDR1 SEHNR and CDR2 FQNEAQ (reference sequence). V dropped 5 bases and J dropped 0; count of bases not matched to a gene: 5. This chain's CDR3 is CASSPPGQGSTDTQYF. The CDR3 DNA reads TGTGCCAGCAGCCCGCCGGGACAGGGGAGCACAGATACGCAGTATTTT. The full variable domain, rest sourced from reference TRBV7-9 and TRBJ2-3, is DTGVSQNPRHKITKRGQNVTFRCDPISEHNRLYWYRQTLGQGPEFLTYFQNEAQLEKSRLLSDRFSAERPKGSFSTLEIQRTEQGDSAMYLCASSPPGQGSTDTQYFGPGTRLTVL.

V and J are TRBV18 and TRBJ1-3; 7 bases align to TRBD1. V lost 0 bases and J lost 2; bases outside the gene matches: 7. CDR3 length equals 17 residues. Germline V gene data show CDR1 as KGHSH and CDR2 as LQKENI. Written as DNA, the CDR3 is TGTGCCAGCTCACCACCTTTAGCAGGGACAGCTGGAAACACCATATATTTT. Its protein product is CASSPPLAGTAGNTIYF.

Only a few counts were recorded for this clone. This chain's CDR3 is CASSSDFTDTQYF. DNA of the CDR3: TGTGCCAGCAGCTCGGACTTCACAGATACGCAGTATTTT. The chain recombines TRBV7-2 with TRBJ2-3; D is perhaps TRBD2 (5 bases). Germline assignment: CDR1 SGHTA and CDR2 FQGNSA. Trimming removed 4 bases at V and 2 bases at J, with 7 bases between. The CDR3 extends over 13 amino acids.

This clone has only a few counts. The chain links TRBV29-1 to TRBJ1-2, with D possibly matching TRBD1 (5 bases). This CDR3 has 15 amino acids. Germline values: CDR1 SQVTM, CDR2 ANQGSEA. Trimming left V 2 bases short and J 3 bases short, with 16 bases between. As DNA, the CDR3 is TGCAGCGTTGAAAGGACAAGGCGGACTCACTATGGCTACACCTTC. Encoded protein: CSVERTRRTHYGYTF.

DNA for the CDR3: TGCGCCAGCGGCGTACAGGGAGACACTGAAGCTTTCTTT. Its protein is CASGVQGDTEAFF. The chain recombines TRBV5-1 with TRBJ1-1; the D gene is possibly TRBD1 (6 bases). Trimming took 7 bases from V and 3 from J, leaving 13 bases between them. The CDR3 loop spans 13 amino acids. Germline lookup yields CDR1 SGHRS and CDR2 YFSETQ. Filled out from reference TRBV5-1 and TRBJ1-1, the complete variable domain reads KAGVTQTPRYLIKTRGQQVTLSCSPISGHRSVSWYQQTPGQGLQFLFEYFSETQRNKGNFPGRFSGRQFSNSRSEMNVSTLELGDSALYLCASGVQGDTEAFFGQGTRLTVV.

This clone was seen a few times. V gene TRBV7-2 combines with J gene TRBJ2-1, with 10 positions matching TRBD1. CDR3 length equals 15 residues. The V gene's germline CDR1 is SGHTA and CDR2 FQGNSA. The ends lost 6 bases at V and 7 bases at J; junction bases unmatched: 9. The chain's CDR3 is CASRPPGTGVNEQFF. The CDR3 bases are TGTGCCAGCAGGCCCCCCGGGACAGGGGTTAATGAGCAGTTCTTC.

This chain uses TRBV7-9 with TRBJ2-7, with TRBD1 matching 11 bases. Trimming removed 2 bases from V and 5 bases from J; junction bases left unmatched: 5. In germline, CDR1 is SEHNR, CDR2 FQNEAQ (reference sequence). This CDR3 spans 15 amino acids. The CDR3 loop is CASSLPWTGGDEQYF. DNA for the CDR3: TGTGCCAGCAGCTTACCTTGGACAGGGGGCGACGAGCAGTACTTC.

The chain uses TRBV11-2 and TRBJ2-7; 7 nucleotides agree with TRBD1. V was pared by 5 bases and J by 3 bases, with 7 bases of the junction left unmatched. Germline V CDR1 and CDR2: SGHAT, FQNNGV. The CDR3 spans 14 residues. In nucleotides, the CDR3 is TGTGCCAGCAGCATCCGGGACAGACACTACGAGCAGTACTTC. Encoded protein: CASSIRDRHYEQYF.

V gene TRBV6-6 combines with J gene TRBJ2-1; D is unresolved. The CDR3 sequence is 12 residues long. The V end lost 2 bases, the J end lost 8 bases, and 7 bases lay between the germline ends. Germline V CDR1 and CDR2: MNHNY, SVGAGI (reference sequence). The CDR3: CASSYHQDEQFF. The CDR3 bases are TGTGCCAGCAGTTACCATCAGGATGAGCAGTTCTTC.

This clone has just a few counts. The V call is TRBV7-9, the J call TRBJ1-1; no clear D. There are 15 residues in the CDR3. CDR1 and CDR2 from the germline V gene are SEHNR and FQNEAQ (reference sequence). V was trimmed by 2 bases and J by 9 bases, leaving 19 bases between them. The CDR3: CASSLNRPFGEQAFF. The DNA for the CDR3 is TGTGCCAGCAGCTTAAACCGCCCATTTGGTGAGCAAGCTTTCTTT.

This clone was observed a handful of times. This sequence joins TRBV7-9 and TRBJ1-4, with 9 bases matching TRBD1. V was clipped by 5 bases and J by 7 bases; unmatched bases: 8. This CDR3 comprises 15 residues. Germline V gives CDR1 SEHNR, CDR2 FQNEAQ (reference sequence). The CDR3 DNA reads as TGTGCCAGCAGCGTTTCCGGGACAGGGAGTGAAAAACTGTTTTTT. Amino acid sequence: CASSVSGTGSEKLFF.

Comments on this clone: Distinct nucleotide sequences in the sample also encode this CDR3. The chain links TRBV7-9 to TRBJ1-5; perhaps TRBD1 as D (5 bases). Trimming cost V 0 bases and J 1 base, with 7 bases left between them. CDR3 length: 15 amino acids. Germline CDR1 and CDR2: SEHNR and FQNEAQ (reference sequence). Written as DNA, the CDR3 is TGTGCCAGCAGCTTAGCTGGGGGAAGCAATCAGCCCCAGCATTTT. It translates to CASSLAGGSNQPQHF.

This clone has just a few counts. V is TRBV11-2 and J is TRBJ1-2; 8 bases fit TRBD1. This CDR3 comprises 14 residues. V was clipped by 5 bases and J by 7 bases; unmatched bases: 9. Germline CDR1 and CDR2: SGHAT and FQNNGV. The CDR3: CASSRDRGIRGYTF. In DNA form, the CDR3 reads TGTGCCAGCAGCCGCGACAGGGGTATACGTGGCTACACCTTC. The full variable domain, rest sourced from reference TRBV11-2 and TRBJ1-2, is EAGVAQSPRYKIIEKRQSVAFWCNPISGHATLYWYQQILGQGPKLLIQFQNNGVVDDSQLPKDRFSAERLKGVDSTLKIQPAKLEDSAVYLCASSRDRGIRGYTFGSGTRLTVV.

This clone showed up just a few times. The chain links TRBV5-1 to TRBJ2-5; D is possibly TRBD1 (6 bases). Germline V gene data show CDR1 as SGHRS and CDR2 as YFSETQ. V gave up 1 base and J gave up 1 base, with 8 bases separating them. The length of the CDR3 is 14 residues. CDR3: CASSLTGLQETQYF. CDR3 nucleotide sequence: TGCGCCAGCAGCTTGACAGGGCTCCAAGAGACCCAGTACTTC.

The V and J genes are TRBV6-1 and TRBJ2-4, with D perhaps TRBD1 (6 bases). CDR1 and CDR2 from the germline V gene are MNHNS and SASEGT. The V and J ends lost 6 bases and 5 bases respectively, with 17 bases between them. The CDR3 totals 15 residues. Written as DNA, the CDR3 is TGTGCCAGCAGCGCCGGTAGGGCAGGGGAAAACATTCAGTACTTC. Translating gives CASSAGRAGENIQYF.

The gene calls are TRBV7-2 and TRBJ1-2, with 10 bases that match TRBD1. The germline V gene encodes CDR1 SGHTA and CDR2 FQGNSA. J gave up 2 bases and V 6 bases, and 3 bases lay outside the gene matches. This CDR3 has 14 residues. This chain's CDR3 is CASRTGGANYGYTF. The CDR3 DNA reads as TGTGCCAGCAGGACAGGGGGCGCCAACTATGGCTACACCTTC.

This clone was found a few times. The V gene is TRBV4-1, the J gene TRBJ1-5; D might be TRBD1 (5 bases). This CDR3 has 14 residues. Germline CDR1 is MGHRA and CDR2 is YSYEKL. Trimming pared 1 base from V and 11 bases from J, leaving 15 bases between. The CDR3 nucleotides read TGCGCCAGCAGCCAAGGGAGGGCAGGGTTCGCCCAGCATTTT. It is translated as CASSQGRAGFAQHF.

This clone was observed a few times. This chain joins TRBV18 and TRBJ1-5; tentatively, D is TRBD1 (5 bases). Germline assignment: CDR1 KGHSH and CDR2 LQKENI. The CDR3 is 15 amino acids. V gave up 3 bases and J gave up 3 bases, with 12 bases separating them. Here the CDR3 DNA reads TGTGCCAGCTCACCCAACGAGGGGTTCAATCAGCCCCAGCATTTT. It is translated as CASSPNEGFNQPQHF.